These 6 T cell receptor beta chains came from one sample sequenced in a study of blood T cell repertoires in COVID-19. The repertoire was sequenced with immunoSEQ multiplex PCR; TCRdb's copy has only in-frame clones and lacks some. The repertoire includes tens of thousands of clones, roughly 68% of them detected once, and approximately 60% sits in the top ten. What was sequenced was peripheral blood. Receptors originate from a man aged 80 or over with acute or convalescent COVID-19.

This chain joins TRBV7-7 and TRBJ2-3; 8 positions agree with TRBD2. This CDR3 comprises 15 residues. Germline assignment: CDR1 SSHAT and CDR2 FNYEAQ (reference sequence). Trimming removed 3 bases from V and 3 bases from J; junction bases left unmatched: 5. CDR3 nucleotides: TGTGCCAGCAGCTTTACTGCGGGAGGAACAGATACGCAGTATTTT. It translates to CASSFTAGGTDTQYF. The full variable domain, with the rest looked up from reference TRBV7-7 and TRBJ2-3, is GAGVSQSPRYKVTKRGQDVTLRCDPISSHATLYWYQQALGQGPEFLTYFNYEAQPDKSGLPSDRFSAERPEGSISTLTIQRTEQRDSAMYRCASSFTAGGTDTQYFGPGTRLTVL.

This clone has only one observation. The chain carries TRBV5-4 and TRBJ2-3, with 10 bases identical to TRBD1. The CDR3 spans 15 residues. V was pared by 4 bases and J by 2 bases, with 4 bases of the junction left unmatched. Germline V gene lookup returns CDR1 SGHNT and CDR2 YYREEE (reference sequence). CDR3 sequence: CASSRGQGFTDTQYF. CDR3 DNA sequence: TGTGCCAGCAGCCGGGGACAGGGGTTCACAGATACGCAGTATTTT.

This clone was seen at least ten times. The chain joins TRBV7-8 to TRBJ1-3; D not certain. V lost 1 base, J lost 0 bases, and 19 bases lay in between. CDR3 size: 19 residues. CDR1 and CDR2 (germline): SGHVS, FQNEAQ. The DNA of the CDR3 is TGTGCCAGCAGCTTAGGTCGCAGCGGGCTCCTGAGCTCTGGAAACACCATATATTTT. The encoded protein is CASSLGRSGLLSSGNTIYF.

There are a few counts of this clone. The chain recombines TRBV6-5 with TRBJ1-6; 8 bases line up with TRBD1. Germline lookup yields CDR1 MNHEY and CDR2 SVGAGI. The length of the CDR3 is 14 residues. The V gene end was trimmed by 6 bases and the J gene end by 7 bases; junction bases not matched to a gene: 5. The CDR3 nucleotides are TGTGCCAGCAGCCGACAGGGGACAAATTCACCCCTCCACTTT. It specifies CASSRQGTNSPLHF.

This clone was seen a handful of times. This chain links TRBV15 with TRBJ2-7; 7 bases align to TRBD1. With V trimmed by 3 bases and J by 2 bases, 4 bases remained unmatched. Germline V lookup: CDR1 LNHNV, CDR2 YYDKDF (reference sequence). The CDR3 totals 14 residues. The CDR3 is CATSSRQGPYEQYF. In nucleotides, the CDR3 is TGTGCCACCAGCAGCCGACAGGGTCCCTACGAGCAGTACTTC.

The V call is TRBV5-1, the J call TRBJ2-7, with 7 bases fitting TRBD1. CDR3 length: 13 residues. The J segment lost 1 base and the V segment lost 4 bases, leaving 2 bases of the junction unmatched. Looked up from germline, CDR1 is SGHRS and CDR2 is YFSETQ. CDR3 in DNA: TGCGCCAGCAGCACGGGACAGTCCTACGAGCAGTACTTC. Protein sequence: CASSTGQSYEQYF.